What follows describes a single T cell receptor beta chain. V dropped 0 bases and J dropped 1 base, with 8 bases sitting between them. The CDR3 runs to 15 residues. Germline CDR1 is SGHRS and CDR2 is YFSETQ. Sequencing targeted TCR beta in T cells from blood (CD8+ and CD4+). TEMRA cells were FACS-enriched, unlike CD8+ and CD4+ T cells, which were negatively isolated. The sample is drawn from a study of CD8 T cells in Susac syndrome. Random hexamers served to reverse transcribe about 0.45 to 1 ug RNA. Amplification of TCR beta CDR3 by immunoSEQ multiplex PCR spanned 54 Vbeta and 13 Jbeta. TCRdb analysed the immunoSEQ multiplex PCR reads with MiXCR anew, one entry per CDR3 protein. The profile shows under 550,000 distinct CDR3 sequences, more than 80% of them singletons.

The sequencing sample was made of CD8+ T cells from PBMCs. This receptor was identified in a human donor with multiple sclerosis. The chain employs TRBV5-1 and TRBJ1-5; D is undetermined. DNA for the CDR3: TGCGCCAGCAGCTTGGGGACCCAGAGCAATCAGCCCCAGCATTTT. Protein sequence: CASSLGTQSNQPQHF. The variable domain in full, completed from reference TRBV5-1 and TRBJ1-5, reads KAGVTQTPRYLIKTRGQQVTLSCSPISGHRSVSWYQQTPGQGLQFLFEYFSETQRNKGNFPGRFSGRQFSNSRSEMNVSTLELGDSALYLCASSLGTQSNQPQHFGDGTRLSIL.